This T cell receptor beta chain was profiled in a study of blood T cell repertoires in COVID-19. On the study more broadly: Specimens from acute and convalescent COVID-19 originated in the United States, Italy and Spain. The analysed material was cDNA or gDNA that came from T cells, B-cell-depleted T cells, or PBMCs.

At least ten counts were recorded for this clone. Source study methods: Reference gene primer amplification in the assay estimated nucleated cell counts. Sequencing used immunoSEQ multiplex PCR; TCRdb keeps in-frame clones, though not all of them. For V, J and clone size, that table is used; D and trimming come from the DNA. The table lists 150,000 to 160,000 clones, around 85% of them singletons. The CDR3 contains 17 residues. The germline V gene has CDR1 MNHEY and CDR2 SMNVEV (reference sequence). V dropped 3 bases and J dropped 6; count of bases not matched to a gene: 10. The chain carries TRBV27 and TRBJ1-6; TRBD1 matches 8 bases. Sequenced: peripheral blood. This clonotype was sampled from a woman in her fifties or sixties with acute or convalescent COVID-19. CDR3 loop: CASSFQLPGQVNSPLHF. CDR3 coding DNA: TGTGCCAGCAGTTTCCAACTACCGGGACAGGTTAATTCACCCCTCCACTTT.